This TCR beta chain was identified in a study of cytomegalovirus exposure and HLA in healthy donors. There are 16 residues in the CDR3. CDR1 and CDR2 from the germline V gene are SGHNT and YYREEE (reference sequence). The ends were cut back, 4 bases at V and 3 bases at J, with 17 bases in the middle. When sampled, the donors appeared nominally healthy, though they likely had unrecorded immune exposures. This clone occurred a few times. Vbeta (60) and Jbeta (13) primers were used in the PCR. This table comes from immunoSEQ multiplex PCR, and its TCRdb copy is limited to in-frame clones, with some not included. Seen here are under 110,000 clones, about 70% observed once, and the top ten hold about 0.8%.

This rearrangement joins TRBV5-4 to TRBJ2-4, with D perhaps TRBD2 (7 bases). The receptor comes from a boy younger than 18 in good health and CMV-seronegative. The sample consisted of PBMCs. The CDR3 sequence is CASSLGGGDGKNIQYF. The DNA for the CDR3 is TGTGCCAGCAGCCTGGGAGGGGGGGACGGCAAAAACATTCAGTACTTC. Full variable domain (missing parts from reference TRBV5-4 and TRBJ2-4): ETGVTQSPTHLIKTRGQQVTLRCSSQSGHNTVSWYQQALGQGPQFIFQYYREEENGRGNFPPRFSGLQFPNYSSELNVNALELDDSALYLCASSLGGGDGKNIQYFGAGTRLSVL.